This is a list of T cell receptor beta chains from one sample in a study of radiotherapy plus CTLA-4 blockade in lung cancer. Assay used: immunoSEQ multiplex PCR; TCRdb lists only in-frame clones, some missing. The repertoire holds approximately 72,000 clones, roughly 80% seen once, with around 7% in the top ten. The sequencing used peripheral blood, collected from a patient treated with radiotherapy plus ipilimumab. All receptors derive from a human donor with non-small cell lung cancer who had a complete response to radiotherapy plus ipilimumab. CDR3s include the opening cysteine and the closing phenylalanine or tryptophan. A D gene is named only where the DNA matches it firmly. Clone size, where shown, is once, few, many, or a class for clones that have expanded.

clone_size d_call j_call v_call cdr3_nt cdr3_aa
. TRBD1 TRBJ1-3 TRBV19 TGTGCCAGTAGTATCAGGAGGGGGCAAGGAAACACCATATATTTT CASSIRRGQGNTIYF
. . TRBJ2-5 TRBV7-9 TGTGCCAGCAGTCCCCGGGGGGCGGAACAAGAGACCCAGTACTTC CASSPRGAEQETQYF
. TRBD2 TRBJ2-1 TRBV7-2 TGTGCCAGCAGCTCTCCGGGGGGGCTAAGGAATGAGCAGTTCTTC CASSSPGGLRNEQFF
. . TRBJ2-7 TRBV5-6 TGTGCCAGCAGCTTGGCCCAGGGAGCCTACGAGCAGTACTTC CASSLAQGAYEQYF
. . TRBJ2-3 TRBV29-1 TGCAGCGTTGAGGAGGGGGGGAGCACAGATACGCAGTATTTT CSVEEGGSTDTQYF
. . TRBJ2-2 TRBV12-5 TGTGCTAGTGGTTTGGCGACCACACAGGGATCCGGGGAGCTGTTTTTT CASGLATTQGSGELFF
. . TRBJ2-7 TRBV27 TGTGCCAGCAGTTTACTGGGGGCCTACGAGCAGTACTTC CASSLLGAYEQYF
. . TRBJ1-2 TRBV14 TGTGCCAGCAGCCCACCCCGGACCAGCTCCTATCGCTACACCTTC CASSPPRTSSYRYTF
. . TRBJ1-1 TRBV7-9 TGTGCCAGCAGGCACACGACAGGCTGGTCGGCGGAAGCTTTCTTT CASRHTTGWSAEAFF
once . TRBJ1-2 TRBV30 TGTGCCTGGACCTCCGGGTATGGCTACACCTTC CAWTSGYGYTF
. . TRBJ1-2 TRBV5-4 TGTGCCAGCAGCTTGGCCGGGTATGGCTACACCTTC CASSLAGYGYTF
. . TRBJ1-3 TRBV25-1 TGTGCCAGCAGTGACCCGGGAAAGATCTCTGGAAACACCATATATTTT CASSDPGKISGNTIYF
. TRBD2 TRBJ2-3 TRBV5-5 TGTGCCAGCTCCAGGTGGGGGACTATGAGCACAGATACGCAGTATTTT CASSRWGTMSTDTQYF
. TRBD1 TRBJ2-4 TRBV7-2 TGTGCCAGCAGCAAGGGACAGCTAGCCAAAAACATTCAGTACTTC CASSKGQLAKNIQYF
. TRBD1 TRBJ1-1 TRBV7-2 TGTGCCAGCAGCCCGACAGGGAACTCTCCCGCTGAAGCTTTCTTT CASSPTGNSPAEAFF
. TRBD2 TRBJ2-1 TRBV10-3 TGTGCCATCAGTGCCAGGGACGTATCTAGCGGGAGAGTGGCAAATGAGCAGTTCTTC CAISARDVSSGRVANEQFF
. TRBD2 TRBJ2-1 TRBV19 TGTGCCAGTACTAGCGGGTCTTTGGGGGATGAGCAGTTCTTC CASTSGSLGDEQFF
. . TRBJ1-4 TRBV27 TGTGCCAGCAGTAGTGGGACTAATGAAAAACTGTTTTTT CASSSGTNEKLFF
. TRBD2 TRBJ2-5 TRBV5-1 TGCGCCAGCAGCCCAGCGGGAGGGGTAGAGACCCAGTACTTC CASSPAGGVETQYF
. . TRBJ1-5 TRBV19 TGTGCCAGTAGTATACAGGGTGGCAATCAGCCCCAGCATTTT CASSIQGGNQPQHF
. . TRBJ1-2 TRBV4-3 TGCGCCAGCAGCCAAGATGGGGGCTTAGGCTACACCTTC CASSQDGGLGYTF
once TRBD2 TRBJ2-1 TRBV30 TGTGCCTGGAGTGTACAGCTAGTCGGGGGGGACAATGAGCAGTTCTTC CAWSVQLVGGDNEQFF
. . TRBJ1-5 TRBV30 TGTGCCTGGAGTGTGGGGGTTCCAGGGCTTCGTCAGCCCCAGCATTTT CAWSVGVPGLRQPQHF
. . TRBJ2-5 TRBV5-1 TGCGCCAGCAGCGGGGGACTTCTAATTGAGACCCAGTACTTC CASSGGLLIETQYF
. TRBD2 TRBJ2-2 TRBV5-1 TGCGCCAGCAGCTCGGGACTATGGGCCGGGGAGCTGTTTTTT CASSSGLWAGELFF
. TRBD1 TRBJ2-2 TRBV5-1 TGCGCCAGCAGAGCGACAGGGTCCACCGGGGAGCTGTTTTTT CASRATGSTGELFF
. TRBD1 TRBJ2-2 TRBV11-3 TGTGCCAGCAGCTTAGCGCCGGGACAGGGAGGCGCCGGGGAGCTGTTTTTT CASSLAPGQGGAGELFF
. TRBD1 TRBJ2-3 TRBV6-6 TGTGCCAGCAGTGCTCCGGACAGGGGGGGCACAGATACGCAGTATTTT CASSAPDRGGTDTQYF
medium-sized . TRBJ1-2 TRBV7-8 TGTGCCAGCAGCTTAGGTGGGAGAGATGGCTACACCTTC CASSLGGRDGYTF
. TRBD1 TRBJ2-1 TRBV15 TGTGCCACCAGCAACCGGGACAGGGGGTCTAATGAGCAGTTCTTC CATSNRDRGSNEQFF
. . TRBJ2-3 TRBV27 TGTGCCAGCAGTCGTCTTTCTCCGGGAGCTGGGACAGATACGCAGTATTTT CASSRLSPGAGTDTQYF
. . TRBJ1-1 TRBV5-8 TGTGCCAGCAGCTCCCGATCGAACACTGAAGCTTTCTTT CASSSRSNTEAFF
. . TRBJ1-5 TRBV10-3 TGTGCCACCGCGGACATTAATAGCAATCAGCCCCAGCATTTT CATADINSNQPQHF
. . TRBJ1-5 TRBV29-1 TGCAGCGTTCCTGGGGTTGGCAATCAGCCCCAGCATTTT CSVPGVGNQPQHF
once . TRBJ1-2 TRBV7-2 TGTGCCAGCAGCATCGAGACAGGTTATGGCTACACCTTC CASSIETGYGYTF
. TRBD1 TRBJ2-2 TRBV19 TGTGCCAGTACCTTTCGGACAGGGTCCACCGGGGAGCTGTTTTTT CASTFRTGSTGELFF
once . TRBJ1-2 TRBV6-1 TGTGCCAGCAGTGAGAGGGGGTACGGCTACACCTTC CASSERGYGYTF
medium-sized . TRBJ1-5 TRBV7-2 TGTGCCAGCAGCCTCTTTGGAGGGGGGAGTCAAAATCAGCCCCAGCATTTT CASSLFGGGSQNQPQHF
. . TRBJ2-7 TRBV19 TGTGCCAGTAGTATTAGGACAGTCGGCTACGAGCAGTACTTC CASSIRTVGYEQYF
once . TRBJ1-1 TRBV30 TGTGCCTGGAGAGATACAGGGAGGTATAGCACTGAAGCTTTCTTT CAWRDTGRYSTEAFF
. . TRBJ2-7 TRBV9 TGTGCCAGCAGCGTAGCTGGGGGGCCAGAGTACGAGCAGTACTTC CASSVAGGPEYEQYF
. . TRBJ2-7 TRBV5-5 TGTGCCAGCAGCCCGGGCTACGAGCAGTACTTC CASSPGYEQYF
. TRBD1 TRBJ2-3 TRBV11-2 TGTGCCAGCAGCTTGGGGACAGGCCTTCGCACAGATACGCAGTATTTT CASSLGTGLRTDTQYF